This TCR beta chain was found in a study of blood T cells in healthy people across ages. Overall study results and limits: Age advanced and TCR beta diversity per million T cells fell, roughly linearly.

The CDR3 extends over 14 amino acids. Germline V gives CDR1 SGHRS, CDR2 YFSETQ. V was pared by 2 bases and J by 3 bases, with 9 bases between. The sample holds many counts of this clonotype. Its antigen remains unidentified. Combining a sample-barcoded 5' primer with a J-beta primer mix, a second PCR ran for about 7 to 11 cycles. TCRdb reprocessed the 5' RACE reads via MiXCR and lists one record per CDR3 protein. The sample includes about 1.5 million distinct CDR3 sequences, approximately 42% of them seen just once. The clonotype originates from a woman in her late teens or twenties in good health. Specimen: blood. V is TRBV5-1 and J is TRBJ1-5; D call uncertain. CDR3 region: CASSLGQDNQPQHF. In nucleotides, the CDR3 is TGCGCCAGCAGCTTAGGGCAGGACAATCAGCCCCAGCATTTT.